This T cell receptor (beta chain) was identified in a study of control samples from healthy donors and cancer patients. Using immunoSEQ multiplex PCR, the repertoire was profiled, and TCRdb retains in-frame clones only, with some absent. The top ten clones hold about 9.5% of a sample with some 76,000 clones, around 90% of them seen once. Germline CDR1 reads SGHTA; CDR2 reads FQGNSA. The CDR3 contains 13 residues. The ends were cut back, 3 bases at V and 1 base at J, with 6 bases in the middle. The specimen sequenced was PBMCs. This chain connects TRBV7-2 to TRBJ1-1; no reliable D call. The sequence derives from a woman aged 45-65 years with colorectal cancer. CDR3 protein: CASSFQENTEAFF. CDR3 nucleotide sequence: TGTGCCAGCAGCTTCCAAGAGAACACTGAAGCTTTCTTT.